Sequencing of this T cell receptor (beta chain) was carried out in a study of CD8 T cells in Susac syndrome (dated by TCRdb to between 2017 and 2020). Some background on the complete study: Repertoire sequencing was used to test whether CD8+ T cell activation and differentiation in Susac syndrome was antigen driven. CD8+ T cell repertoire clonality was compared between eleven to twelve healthy donors, around 14 Susac syndrome patients and around 16 multiple sclerosis patients.

Peripheral blood CD8+ and CD4+ T cells from healthy donors, Susac syndrome patients and multiple sclerosis patients were profiled using high-throughput TCR beta sequencing. The multiple sclerosis controls were treatment-naive patients whose relapsing-remitting disease, either stable or active, fulfilled the revised McDonald criteria. Bulk CD8+ and CD4+ T cells were purified by magnetic negative isolation, while CD8+ TEMRA cells were enriched using FACS. Blood was drawn into EDTA tubes, processed within 24 hours, and PBMCs were isolated by density gradient centrifugation. PBMCs intended for TCR sequencing were cryopreserved in liquid nitrogen and were subsequently thawed in a 37 degrees C water bath. A purity of at least 90% was achieved for sorted or isolated CD4+, CD8+ and CD8+ TEMRA cells. Overall study outcomes, separate from this receptor: The number of individuals in the TCR sequencing and HLA analysis was acknowledged as relatively small.

Concerning this clonotype: Its antigen remains undetermined. Per-nucleotide qualities are absent, and no much larger clonotype sits a single base away.

RNA was extracted with the RNeasy kit and 0.5 to 1 ug was reverse transcribed using random hexamers. TCR beta CDR3 regions were amplified with the immunoSEQ multiplex PCR assay covering 54 Vbeta and 13 Jbeta segments. PCR amplification bias was corrected by using a synthetic template baseline for primer optimization and computational correction. Per the source publication's procedure: Reads were annotated to V, D and J genes per IMGT and analyzed with immunoSEQ Analyzer, keeping only productive sequences. Clonality was computed as one minus Shannon entropy normalized by log2 of the number of productive unique sequences. For each patient and control, public and private clones were evaluated among the 100 most prevalent clones. Susac-specific clones were defined as absent from healthy and MS cohorts, approximately 1,000 published viral clones and other ImmuneACCESS disease sequences. In-frame beta chains were kept once TCRdb had trimmed the public reads at Q25 with fastp and called clones with MiXCR. Rows merge per CDR3 protein into single entries with the most common DNA and genes. TCRdb's processing, not the study's, gives the V and J calls here. The sample table shows about 200,000 distinct CDR3 sequences, and around nine tenths are seen once. Around 0.13% of the sample is held by the ten biggest clonotypes.

As encoded in the germline V gene, CDR1 is KGHDR while CDR2 is SFDVKD. After removal of 2 bases from V and 1 base from J, the junction retains 1 base not matched to a gene. The CDR3, cysteine through phenylalanine, is 17 amino acids long. Of the read, only the CDR3 DNA is kept; its 51 bases are in frame from base 1. The receptor was isolated from a human donor with multiple sclerosis. Source material: CD8+ T cells from PBMCs. The sequence is built from TRBV24-1 and TRBJ2-1, with 13 junctional bases fitting TRBD2. Here the CDR3 is given as CATSDSTSGRSYNEQFF. The nucleotides read TGTGCCACCAGTGATTCGACTAGCGGGAGGTCCTACAATGAGCAGTTCTTC.